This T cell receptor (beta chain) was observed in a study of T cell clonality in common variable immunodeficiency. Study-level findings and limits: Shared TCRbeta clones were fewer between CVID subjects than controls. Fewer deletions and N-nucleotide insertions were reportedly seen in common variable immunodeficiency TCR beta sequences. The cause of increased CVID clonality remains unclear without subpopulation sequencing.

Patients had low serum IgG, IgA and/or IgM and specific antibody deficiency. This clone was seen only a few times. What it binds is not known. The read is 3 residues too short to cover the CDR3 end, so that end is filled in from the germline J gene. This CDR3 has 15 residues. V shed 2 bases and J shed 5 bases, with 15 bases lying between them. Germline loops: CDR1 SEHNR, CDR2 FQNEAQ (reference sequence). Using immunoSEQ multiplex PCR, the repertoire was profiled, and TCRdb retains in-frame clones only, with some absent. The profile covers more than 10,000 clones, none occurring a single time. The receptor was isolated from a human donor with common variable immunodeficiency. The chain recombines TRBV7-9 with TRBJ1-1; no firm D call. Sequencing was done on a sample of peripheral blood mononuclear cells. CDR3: CASSLIIGAGTEAFF. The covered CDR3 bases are TGTGCCAGCAGCTTAATAATCGGTGCGGGGACTGAA. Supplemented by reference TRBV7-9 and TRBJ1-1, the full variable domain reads DTGVSQNPRHKITKRGQNVTFRCDPISEHNRLYWYRQTLGQGPEFLTYFQNEAQLEKSRLLSDRFSAERPKGSFSTLEIQRTEQGDSAMYLCASSLIIGAGTEAFFGQGTRLTVV.